This T cell receptor beta chain originates from a study of T cells after yellow fever vaccination. Study observations and caveats: Weaker in magnitude, the secondary response showed a faster peak on day 5 versus 15. Some clonotypes were seen in both the CD4 and the CD8 compartments. These made up a small share and likely arose from convergent recombination. Detected again after the booster were most primary-vaccination clones, at 96% CD4 and 80% to 90% CD8.

The 5'RACE template-switching step produced TCR cDNA and added a universal primer site and UMIs. Via MiXCR, TCRdb re-called the 5' RACE reads, giving one row per CDR3 protein. The table has 90,000 to 150,000 distinct CDR3 sequences, around 6.7% seen once. Germline CDR1 SGHRS, CDR2 YFSETQ. V trimming: 4 bases; J trimming: 6 bases; junction bases outside the gene matches: 3. This CDR3 has 13 residues. Ten or more counts support this clonotype. Its antigen is unidentified. The specimen was CD4+ T cells sorted from PBMCs, collected about 41 days after the first yellow fever vaccination. This rearrangement joins TRBV5-1 to TRBJ2-3; 9 bases are shared with TRBD2. The source of this sequence is a man younger than 30 who received the YFV17D yellow fever vaccine. The CDR3 bases are TGCGCCAGCAGCATAGCGGGGGAGGATACGCAGTATTTT. Its translation is CASSIAGEDTQYF.